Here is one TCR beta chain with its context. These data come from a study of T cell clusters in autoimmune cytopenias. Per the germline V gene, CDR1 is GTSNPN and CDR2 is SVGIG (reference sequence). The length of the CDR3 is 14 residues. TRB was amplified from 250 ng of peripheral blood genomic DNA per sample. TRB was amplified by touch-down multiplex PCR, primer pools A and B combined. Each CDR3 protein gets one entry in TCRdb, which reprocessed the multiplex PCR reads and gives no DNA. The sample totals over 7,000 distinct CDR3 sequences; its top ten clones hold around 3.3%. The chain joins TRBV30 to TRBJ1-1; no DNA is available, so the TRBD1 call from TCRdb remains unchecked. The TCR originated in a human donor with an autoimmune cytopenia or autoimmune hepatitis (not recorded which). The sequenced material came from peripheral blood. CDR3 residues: CAWSRSRGQTEAFF. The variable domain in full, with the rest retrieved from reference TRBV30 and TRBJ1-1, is SQTIHQWPATLVQPVGSPLSLECTVEGTSNPNLYWYRQAAGRGLQLLFYSVGIGQISSEVPQNLSASRPQDRQFILSSKKLLLSDSGFYLCAWSRSRGQTEAFFGQGTRLTVV.